This TCR beta chain was observed in a study of T cells after yellow fever vaccination. Study-level points and caveats: Post-booster reappearance was seen for most primary-vaccination clones (around 97% CD4, around 90% CD8).

The CDR3 extends over 15 amino acids. The germline gives CDR1 SGHTA, CDR2 FQGNSA. Trimming took off 5 bases at V and 3 bases at J, with 13 bases between the two ends. This clonotype appeared many times. Its target is unknown. TCRdb re-derived calls from the 5' RACE reads in MiXCR, one entry per CDR3 protein. The sample consists of around 350,000 distinct CDR3 sequences, 11% of them appearing once. This receptor was identified in a man younger than 35 who received the YFV17D yellow fever vaccine. This specimen consisted of PBMCs, obtained on the day of the first yellow fever vaccination. The gene calls are TRBV7-2 and TRBJ2-2, with TRBD2 as a possible D gene (6 bases). The DNA for the CDR3 is TGTGCCAGCAGCCTGCGGGGTCGGGACACCGGGGAGCTGTTTTTT. Translation: CASSLRGRDTGELFF.